Below are 21 T cell receptor beta chains sequenced from a single sample in a study of blood T cell repertoires in COVID-19. TCRdb keeps only in-frame clones here, not all; method: immunoSEQ multiplex PCR. The data hold roughly 250,000 clones, with around four fifths observed a single time. The specimen sequenced was peripheral blood. The receptor source for this set is a man between 40 and 49 years old with active or convalescent COVID-19.

This sequence joins TRBV10-3 and TRBJ2-1, with a tentative D call TRBD2 (6 bases). Per germline, CDR1 ENHRY and CDR2 SYGVKD. V lost 8 bases, J lost 5 bases, and 16 bases lay in between. The CDR3 is 14 amino acids. In nucleotides, the CDR3 is TGTGCCATCTCCCCCACGGCTAGCGACAATGAGCAGTTCTTC. It yields the protein CAISPTASDNEQFF.

The rearrangement uses TRBV2 and TRBJ1-2; TRBD1 might be the D (5 bases). V lost 5 bases and J lost 4, with 14 bases in between. CDR1 is SNHLY and CDR2 is FYNNEI in the germline V gene. The CDR3 contains 14 residues. CDR3 protein: CASSRIGEGYGYTF. In DNA, the CDR3 is TGTGCCAGCAGTCGCATAGGGGAAGGCTATGGCTACACCTTC.

This clone has only one observation. The V gene is TRBV3-1 (or the pseudogene TRBV3-2), the J gene TRBJ2-7; 7 nucleotides align to TRBD2. The CDR3 sequence is 13 residues long. V lost 3 bases to trimming and J lost 4 bases; unmatched junction nucleotides: 3. The germline V gene has CDR1 LGHDT and CDR2 YNNKEL (reference sequence). DNA of the CDR3: TGTGCCAGCAGCCACATAGCGGGTTACGAGCAGTACTTC. As protein: CASSHIAGYEQYF.

The genes are TRBV28 and TRBJ2-7; D remains unclear. This CDR3 has 16 amino acids. Trimming cost V 4 bases and J 2 bases, with 18 bases left between them. Germline CDR1 MDHEN, CDR2 SYDVKM. The CDR3 spells CASSSIILLAPYEQYF. DNA for the CDR3: TGTGCCAGCAGTTCCATAATTCTTCTGGCTCCCTACGAGCAGTACTTC.

This clone has a single count. V gene TRBV2 combines with J gene TRBJ1-6; 9 nucleotides align to TRBD1. The V gene end was trimmed by 6 bases and the J gene end by 0 bases; junction bases not matched to a gene: 9. The CDR3 sequence is 18 residues long. Germline loops: CDR1 SNHLY, CDR2 FYNNEI. The CDR3 protein is CASSFTGQGSSYNSPLHF. The CDR3 region has the DNA TGTGCCAGCAGCTTCACGGGACAGGGCAGCTCCTATAATTCACCCCTCCACTTT. Looking up the rest from reference TRBV2 and TRBJ1-6 gives the full variable domain: EPEVTQTPSHQVTQMGQEVILRCVPISNHLYFYWYRQILGQKVEFLVSFYNNEISEKSEIFDDQFSVERPDGSNFTLKIRSTKLEDSAMYFCASSFTGQGSSYNSPLHFGNGTRLTVT.

The chain is built from TRBV6-5 and TRBJ2-5; D not resolved. CDR1 MNHEY and CDR2 SVGAGI come from the germline V gene. This CDR3 is built from 11 residues. Trimming stripped 6 bases from V and 2 bases from J, with 4 bases between. CDR3 amino acids: CASRAQETQYF. In nucleotides, the CDR3 is TGTGCCAGCAGGGCACAAGAGACCCAGTACTTC.

This clone was counted between two and nine times. The chain joins TRBV12-3 or TRBV12-4 to TRBJ1-2, with a tentative D call TRBD1 (6 bases). This CDR3 has 12 amino acids. Between the trimmed V and J ends, which lost 6 bases and 8 bases, there was a span of 13 bases. The CDR3: CASSTGLRGYTF. The CDR3 DNA reads as TGTGCCAGCAGCACAGGGTTGAGAGGCTACACCTTC.

This chain connects TRBV7-8 to TRBJ2-3, with TRBD2 as a possible D gene (5 bases). Between the trimmed V and J ends, which lost 3 bases and 4 bases, there was a span of 17 bases. The CDR3 is 16 amino acids. Germline CDR1 and CDR2: SGHVS and FQNEAQ. The DNA of the CDR3 is TGTGCCAGCAGCTTTGGCGCGGAGGTCCAGGCAGATACGCAGTATTTT. Its translation: CASSFGAEVQADTQYF.

The chain carries TRBV5-1 and TRBJ1-6, with D uncertain. This CDR3 contains 13 residues. V was clipped by 0 bases and J by 6 bases, with 4 bases between them. Germline V CDR1 and CDR2: SGHRS, YFSETQ. The CDR3, as DNA: TGCGCCAGCAGCTTGGGGAGTAATTCACCCCTCCACTTT. Translating gives CASSLGSNSPLHF.

The chain is built from TRBV24-1 and TRBJ2-2; D gene ambiguous. Trimming removed 8 bases from V and 4 bases from J, with 10 bases in between. This CDR3 is 13 amino acids long. The germline V gene encodes CDR1 KGHDR and CDR2 SFDVKD. The CDR3 loop is CATTSPSTGELFF. CDR3 DNA: TGTGCCACCACTAGTCCCAGCACCGGGGAGCTGTTTTTT.

This sequence joins TRBV7-9 and TRBJ1-1; D possibly corresponds to TRBD1 (5 bases). The CDR3 totals 17 residues. CDR1 and CDR2 (germline): SEHNR, FQNEAQ (reference sequence). The V end was cut by 3 bases, the J end by 5 bases, with 22 bases between. The CDR3 nucleotides read TGTGCCAGCAGCTTCCCCCGACAGCGGGGAGGGCTTACTGAAGCTTTCTTT. Encoded protein: CASSFPRQRGGLTEAFF.

The chain has TRBV18 and TRBJ2-3; TRBD1 agrees at 7 bases. V was clipped by 8 bases and J by 1 base; unmatched bases: 6. This CDR3 region has 14 residues. Germline-derived CDR1 and CDR2 are KGHSH and LQKENI. DNA of the CDR3: TGTGCCAGCCGGAGACAGGGCGGCACAGATACGCAGTATTTT. It yields the protein CASRRQGGTDTQYF. The entire variable domain, with the rest obtained from reference TRBV18 and TRBJ2-3, is as follows: NAGVMQNPRHLVRRRGQEARLRCSPMKGHSHVYWYRQLPEEGLKFMVYLQKENIIDESGMPKERFSAEFPKEGPSILRIQQVVRGDSAAYFCASRRQGGTDTQYFGPGTRLTVL.

This chain joins TRBV30 and TRBJ1-2; D not certain. Germline V gives CDR1 GTSNPN, CDR2 SVGIG (reference sequence). Trimming cost V 5 bases and J 8 bases, with 12 bases left between them. This CDR3 has 11 amino acids. The CDR3 here is CAWGDQRGYTF. The CDR3 DNA reads TGTGCCTGGGGAGACCAGAGGGGCTACACCTTC.

The gene calls are TRBV9 and TRBJ2-7, with a weak D call TRBD1 (6 bases). Germline V lookup: CDR1 SGDLS, CDR2 YYNGEE. V lost 3 bases and J 3 bases, leaving 16 bases between the germline ends. This CDR3 has 15 residues. CDR3 bases: TGTGCCAGCAGCGCTACCGTGGACAGTAACTACGAGCAGTACTTC. Amino acids: CASSATVDSNYEQYF.

CDR3 sequence: CASRGEEGLTGELFF. The DNA of the CDR3 is TGTGCCAGCAGGGGAGAGGAGGGGTTAACCGGGGAGCTGTTTTTT. The J gene is TRBJ2-2, the V gene TRBV2; tentatively, D is TRBD2 (6 bases). This CDR3 region has 15 residues. The germline CDR1 and CDR2 sequences are SNHLY and FYNNEI. The germline V and J ends were trimmed by 6 bases and 5 bases, with 16 bases remaining between them.

The V gene is TRBV4-3, the J gene TRBJ2-2, with 11 bases aligning to TRBD1. Germline values: CDR1 LGHNA, CDR2 YSLEER. Trimming cost V 3 bases and J 7 bases; bases outside gene matches: 7. The CDR3 runs to 16 residues. The CDR3 loop reads CASSHGQGALSGELFF. The CDR3 coding sequence is TGCGCCAGCAGCCACGGACAGGGGGCGCTGAGCGGGGAGCTGTTTTTT.

The CDR3 is CASGGLAGATDTQYF. CDR3 sequence (DNA): TGTGCCAGCGGAGGACTAGCGGGAGCCACAGATACGCAGTATTTT. The V call is TRBV25-1, the J call TRBJ2-3; 13 nucleotides agree with TRBD2. CDR1 MGHDK and CDR2 SYGVNS come from the germline V gene. After removal of 8 bases from V and 2 bases from J, the junction contained 4 bases not matched to a gene. The CDR3 loop spans 15 amino acids.

This chain links TRBV5-1 with TRBJ2-2; maybe TRBD1 (5 bases). CDR1 SGHRS and CDR2 YFSETQ come from the germline V gene. CDR3 size: 15 residues. V lost 4 bases and J lost 6, with 16 bases in between. The CDR3 here is CASSTQGFRAGELFF. CDR3 coding DNA: TGCGCCAGCAGCACCCAGGGTTTTAGGGCCGGGGAGCTGTTTTTT.

The V gene is TRBV2, the J gene TRBJ2-5; tentative D call: TRBD2 (5 bases). CDR1 is SNHLY, CDR2 FYNNEI, per germline. V lost 9 bases to trimming and J lost 2 bases, with 28 bases between them. This CDR3 has 18 amino acids. The CDR3 protein is CASQRRIWAPRKQETQYF. The CDR3 DNA is TGTGCCAGTCAGCGGAGGATCTGGGCTCCACGGAAGCAAGAGACCCAGTACTTC.

The rearrangement joins TRBV10-3 to TRBJ1-5, with D tentatively TRBD1 (6 bases). This CDR3 is built from 14 residues. Germline values: CDR1 ENHRY, CDR2 SYGVKD. Trimming removed 3 bases from V and 5 bases from J, with 11 bases in between. The DNA for the CDR3 is TGTGCCATCAGTGACGGACAGAGCTATCAGCCCCAGCATTTT. The encoded protein is CAISDGQSYQPQHF.

The V gene is TRBV30, the J gene TRBJ1-6; D not certain. This CDR3 comprises 13 residues. V dropped 5 bases and J dropped 4 bases, with 9 bases sitting between them. CDR1 is GTSNPN, CDR2 SVGIG, per germline (reference sequence). CDR3 sequence (DNA): TGTGCCTGGGGAGACAAATATAATTCACCCCTCCACTTT. This encodes CAWGDKYNSPLHF.